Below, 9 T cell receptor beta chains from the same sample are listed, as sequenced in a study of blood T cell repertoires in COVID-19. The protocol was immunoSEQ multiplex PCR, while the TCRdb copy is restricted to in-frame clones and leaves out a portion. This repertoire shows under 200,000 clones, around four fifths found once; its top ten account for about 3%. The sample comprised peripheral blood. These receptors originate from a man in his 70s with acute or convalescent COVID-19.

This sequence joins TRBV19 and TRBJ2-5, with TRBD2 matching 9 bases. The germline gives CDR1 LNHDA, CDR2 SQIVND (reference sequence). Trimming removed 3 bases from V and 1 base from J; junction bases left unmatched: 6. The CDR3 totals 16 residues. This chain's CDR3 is CASSIVAGAFQETQYF. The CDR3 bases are TGTGCCAGTAGTATTGTAGCGGGGGCTTTCCAAGAGACCCAGTACTTC.

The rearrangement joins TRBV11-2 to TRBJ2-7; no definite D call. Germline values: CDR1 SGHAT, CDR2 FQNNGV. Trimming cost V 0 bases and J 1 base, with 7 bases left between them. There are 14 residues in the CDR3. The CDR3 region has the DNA TGTGCCAGCAGCTTAGACAGGCGATCCTACGAGCAGTACTTC. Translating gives CASSLDRRSYEQYF.

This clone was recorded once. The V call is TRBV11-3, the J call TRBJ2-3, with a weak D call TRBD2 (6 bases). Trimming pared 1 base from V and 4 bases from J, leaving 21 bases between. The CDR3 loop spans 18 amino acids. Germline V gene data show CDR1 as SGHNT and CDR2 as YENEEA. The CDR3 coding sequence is TGTGCCAGCAGCTTAGGGGATGAATCAGGGTCGGGAGCAGATACGCAGTATTTT. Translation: CASSLGDESGSGADTQYF.

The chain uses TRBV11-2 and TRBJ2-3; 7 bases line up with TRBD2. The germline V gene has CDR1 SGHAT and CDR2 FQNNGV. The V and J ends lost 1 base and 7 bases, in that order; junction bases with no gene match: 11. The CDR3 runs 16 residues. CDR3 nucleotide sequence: TGTGCCAGCAGCTTAGTGTTGGGCGGGGGTGGAAATACGCAGTATTTT. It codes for CASSLVLGGGGNTQYF.

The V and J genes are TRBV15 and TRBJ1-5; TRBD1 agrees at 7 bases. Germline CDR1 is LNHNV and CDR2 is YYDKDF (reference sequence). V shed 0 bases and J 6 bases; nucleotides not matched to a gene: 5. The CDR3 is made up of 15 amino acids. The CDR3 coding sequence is TGTGCCACCAGCAGAGATGGGGCAGGGGGTCAGCCCCAGCATTTT. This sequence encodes CATSRDGAGGQPQHF.

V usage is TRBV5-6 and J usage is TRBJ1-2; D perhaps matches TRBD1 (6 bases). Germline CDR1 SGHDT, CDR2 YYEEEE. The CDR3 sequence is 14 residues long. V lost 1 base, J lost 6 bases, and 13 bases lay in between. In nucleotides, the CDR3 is TGTGCCAGCAGCTTGAGGCAGGGACAAAATGGCTACACCTTC. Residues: CASSLRQGQNGYTF.

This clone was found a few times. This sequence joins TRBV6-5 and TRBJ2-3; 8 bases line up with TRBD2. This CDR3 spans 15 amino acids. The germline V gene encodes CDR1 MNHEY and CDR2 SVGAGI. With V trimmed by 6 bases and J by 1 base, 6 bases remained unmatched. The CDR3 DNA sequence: TGTGCCAGCAGGAGTAGCGGGGTCGGCACAGATACGCAGTATTTT. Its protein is CASRSSGVGTDTQYF.

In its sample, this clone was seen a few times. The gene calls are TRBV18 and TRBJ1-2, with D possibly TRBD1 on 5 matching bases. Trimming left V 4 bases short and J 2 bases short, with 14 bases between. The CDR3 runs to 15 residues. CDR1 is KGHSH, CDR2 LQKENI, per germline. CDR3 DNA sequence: TGTGCCAGCTCACTAGAGGATCCAGGGAACTATGGCTACACCTTC. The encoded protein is CASSLEDPGNYGYTF.

This chain's CDR3 is CASSPPGGYTEAFF. The CDR3 nucleotides are TGTGCCAGCAGTCCCCCGGGGGGCTACACTGAAGCTTTCTTT. The rearrangement uses TRBV6-1 and TRBJ1-1, with D tentatively TRBD1 (6 bases). This CDR3 comprises 14 residues. The germline V gene encodes CDR1 MNHNS and CDR2 SASEGT. Trimming cost V 5 bases and J 3 bases, with 13 bases left between them.